This T cell receptor (beta chain) was profiled in a study of CD8 T cells in ankylosing spondylitis. General study points: Disease-linked clones reportedly concentrated significantly in matched ankylosing spondylitis synovial fluid. With a CD8+ phenotype, disease-linked clones were relatively rare in peripheral blood.

This clonotype was seen at least ten times. Its antigen is as yet unknown. TCRdb reprocessed the 5' RACE reads with MiXCR, giving one entry per CDR3 protein. The sample has 150,000 to 200,000 distinct CDR3 sequences; around 10% are singletons. CDR3 length: 14 amino acids. Germline V gene sequence: CDR1 SSHAT, CDR2 FNYEAQ (reference sequence). V was pared by 1 base and J by 2 bases, with 8 bases between. The J gene is TRBJ2-5, the V gene TRBV7-7; no definite D call. The material sequenced was blood, either unsorted or a sorted T cell fraction (not recorded which). The source is a male donor with ankylosing spondylitis or in good health (not recorded which). The CDR3 is CASSLGQDQETQYF. The CDR3 region has the DNA TGTGCCAGCAGCTTAGGGCAAGATCAAGAGACCCAGTACTTC.